This T cell receptor beta chain was retrieved from a study of control samples from healthy donors and cancer patients (dated by TCRdb to the early 2020s). Receptors were amplified or captured by the immunoSEQ multiplex PCR assay. TCRdb retrieved this table from immuneACCESS and kept in-frame rearrangements only. Not all clones are present; in checked studies, unresolved V genes account for under half, and no reason is known for the remainder. This sample gives about 98,000 clones in total; 90% to 95% of them show up just once. Clones ranked in the top ten supply roughly 2.5% of the sample. A single count supports this clone. There is no known antigen for this receptor. No much larger clone is present one base from it, and per-base qualities are unavailable. The CDR3 runs 15 amino acids, cysteine and phenylalanine included. The DNA shown is the 45-base CDR3, in frame from base 1. According to the germline V gene, CDR1 reads SGHAT and CDR2 reads FQNNGV. V and J lose 5 bases and 4 bases, and a span of 17 bases separates them.

Sequencing was done on a sample of blood. This sequence originates from a woman between 18 and 29 years old in good health. The chain is assembled from TRBV11-2 and TRBJ2-5; the D gene is not confidently resolved. The DNA sequence is given as TGTGCCAGCAGCCCTTTTTCTGTCCTCTCAGAGACCCAGTACTTC. Translated, it reads CASSPFSVLSETQYF.